Following are 30 T cell receptor beta chains from one sample sequenced in a study of T cell responses to AZD1222 COVID-19 vaccine. Libraries were prepared by immunoSEQ multiplex PCR; TCRdb keeps only in-frame clonotypes and omits some of them. This sample contains over 130,000 clones. The sequenced sample consisted of peripheral blood. These TCRs come from an adult in good health.

The chain has TRBV28 and TRBJ1-6, with D possibly being TRBD1 (6 bases). V gave up 2 bases and J gave up 17 bases, with 13 bases separating them. From germline, CDR1 is MDHEN and CDR2 SYDVKM. The CDR3 has 12 residues. The CDR3 nucleotides are TGTGCCAGCAGTTTAGGCCAGGGGATGATCCACTTT. As protein: CASSLGQGMIHF.

CDR3 amino acids: CASSLFLSGGQPQHF. For the CDR3, the DNA is TGCGCCAGCAGCCTATTCTTGTCCGGGGGGCAGCCCCAGCATTTT. The chain recombines TRBV4-1 with TRBJ1-5; TRBD1 is a possible D gene (5 bases). V gave up 4 bases and J gave up 7 bases, with 17 bases separating them. CDR3 length: 15 amino acids. The germline gives CDR1 MGHRA, CDR2 YSYEKL.

As DNA, the CDR3 is TGCGCCAGCAGCGTGTCAATAGCGGCCCCCTACAATGAGCAGTTCTTC. It is translated as CASSVSIAAPYNEQFF. The V call is TRBV5-1, the J call TRBJ2-1; a possible D gene is TRBD2 (6 bases). Germline V gene lookup returns CDR1 SGHRS and CDR2 YFSETQ. CDR3 size: 16 residues. The germline V and J ends were trimmed by 4 bases and 2 bases, with 16 bases remaining between them.

Concerning this clone itself: An end of the junction differs from the germline gene, which may be a read error. V usage is TRBV18 and J usage is TRBJ1-1; 11 bases align to TRBD1. Germline V gene data show CDR1 as KGHSH and CDR2 as LQKENI. The CDR3 is 12 amino acids. The CDR3 reads CASSPGQGAGEF. Here the CDR3 DNA reads TGTGCCAGCTCACCTGGACAGGGGGCAGGGGAGTTT.

The chain is built from TRBV10-3 and TRBJ2-1, with 8 bases matching TRBD2. From germline, CDR1 is ENHRY and CDR2 SYGVKD. With V trimmed by 9 bases and J by 4 bases, 5 bases remained unmatched. The CDR3 is 13 residues long. The CDR3, as DNA: TGTGCCATGGGGGGACTAGATTACAATGAGCAGTTCTTC. It encodes CAMGGLDYNEQFF.

The chain carries TRBV7-2 and TRBJ2-7; 10 bases are a match to TRBD2. Trimming at V came to 1 base and at J to 6 bases, leaving 6 bases not matched to a gene. CDR1 SGHTA and CDR2 FQGNSA come from the germline V gene. The CDR3 loop spans 15 amino acids. The CDR3 here is CASSLVGAGGREQYF. CDR3 coding DNA: TGTGCCAGCAGCTTAGTAGGAGCGGGGGGGCGCGAGCAGTACTTC.

J is TRBJ1-2 and V is TRBV4-3, with unresolved D. The germline V and J ends were trimmed by 1 base and 8 bases, with 11 bases remaining between them. CDR1 is LGHNA, CDR2 YSLEER, per germline. The CDR3 is 13 residues long. The CDR3: CASSQGVGVGYTF. In DNA form, the CDR3 reads TGCGCCAGCAGCCAAGGGGTTGGGGTCGGCTACACCTTC.

The CDR3 coding sequence is TGTGCCAGTAGCCCCAAAGGGGGGGGGCGAGAGACCCAGTACTTC. Residues: CASSPKGGGRETQYF. The gene calls are TRBV19 and TRBJ2-5; D possibly corresponds to TRBD2 (7 bases). The CDR3 has 15 amino acids. V lost 6 bases, J lost 4 bases, and 18 bases lay in between. Per the germline V gene, CDR1 is LNHDA and CDR2 is SQIVND (reference sequence).

CDR3 nucleotide sequence: TGTGCCAGCAGCTTAGGGTTTGGTTCACCCCTCCACTTT. Translating gives CASSLGFGSPLHF. The chain joins TRBV7-9 to TRBJ1-6; no firm D call. This CDR3 spans 13 amino acids. The V gene's germline CDR1 is SEHNR and CDR2 FQNEAQ (reference sequence). The germline V and J ends were trimmed by 1 base and 9 bases, with 7 bases remaining between them.

The chain links TRBV6-5 to TRBJ1-1; 7 bases agree with TRBD1. Germline V CDR1 and CDR2: MNHEY, SVGAGI. V lost 2 bases, J lost 1 base, and 4 bases stayed unmatched. This CDR3 is built from 15 residues. Here the CDR3 reads CASSYLRTGNTEAFF. The CDR3 bases are TGTGCCAGCAGTTACCTACGGACAGGGAACACTGAAGCTTTCTTT.

This rearrangement joins TRBV6-5 to TRBJ1-1, with unresolved D. The V end was cut by 6 bases, the J end by 0 bases, with 8 bases between. The CDR3 sequence is 13 residues long. From germline, CDR1 is MNHEY and CDR2 SVGAGI. The CDR3 DNA reads as TGTGCCAGCAGCAGGCTTGTGAACACTGAAGCTTTCTTT. This codes for CASSRLVNTEAFF.

This chain uses TRBV6-1 with TRBJ1-2; D gene unclear. Trimming shortened V by 3 bases and J by 2 bases, and 16 bases separated the two germline ends. The germline gives CDR1 MNHNS, CDR2 SASEGT. CDR3 length: 16 amino acids. CDR3 nucleotides: TGTGCCAGCAGTGACGGCAGGTGGAGGGCAAACTATGGCTACACCTTC. This gives the protein CASSDGRWRANYGYTF.

The rearrangement joins TRBV7-2 to TRBJ2-3; D possibly matches TRBD1 or TRBD2 (6 bases each). Trimming cost V 2 bases and J 6 bases, with 18 bases left between them. The germline CDR1 and CDR2 sequences are SGHTA and FQGNSA. The length of the CDR3 is 16 residues. This chain's CDR3 is CASSLSLAVGGDTQYF. For the CDR3, the DNA is TGTGCCAGCAGCTTAAGTCTAGCAGTAGGGGGGGATACGCAGTATTTT.

Here the CDR3 reads CASRKLLGQGNQPQHF. For the CDR3, the DNA is TGTGCCAGTAGAAAATTGCTTGGGCAGGGCAATCAGCCCCAGCATTTT. The chain has TRBV19 and TRBJ1-5, with D uncertain. Trimming shortened V by 6 bases and J by 2 bases, and 17 bases separated the two germline ends. Germline loops: CDR1 LNHDA, CDR2 SQIVND (reference sequence). This CDR3 is built from 16 residues.

This chain connects TRBV5-6 to TRBJ1-1; D unclear. Looked up from germline, CDR1 is SGHDT and CDR2 is YYEEEE. Trimming took off 3 bases at V and 10 bases at J, with 10 bases between the two ends. This CDR3 comprises 11 residues. The CDR3 protein is CASSSLGRAFF. The CDR3 DNA reads as TGTGCCAGCAGCTCGCTTGGGCGAGCTTTCTTT.

This chain joins TRBV25-1 and TRBJ2-1; D possibly corresponds to TRBD2 (5 bases). Germline assignment: CDR1 MGHDK and CDR2 SYGVNS. Trimming stripped 2 bases from V and 1 base from J, with 12 bases between. CDR3 length: 16 amino acids. For the CDR3, the DNA is TGTGCCAGCAGTGAAGGGAGATATCCGTCCTACAATGAGCAGTTCTTC. Translation gives CASSEGRYPSYNEQFF.

The chain recombines TRBV27 with TRBJ2-7, with D unclear. V lost 5 bases and J lost 3, with 11 bases in between. CDR3 size: 13 residues. Germline assignment: CDR1 MNHEY and CDR2 SMNVEV (reference sequence). The CDR3 bases are TGTGCCAGCAGTCCAAAGCCGGGCTACGAGCAGTACTTC. Translated, it gives CASSPKPGYEQYF.

The chain joins TRBV7-6 to TRBJ1-5; D might be TRBD1 (6 bases). Trimming stripped 1 base from V and 4 bases from J, with 11 bases between. From germline, CDR1 is SGHVS and CDR2 FNYEAQ. There are 15 residues in the CDR3. As DNA, the CDR3 is TGTGCCAGCAGCTTAGGAAGAGGGGGTAATCAGCCCCAGCATTTT. It is translated as CASSLGRGGNQPQHF.

The gene calls are TRBV11-3 and TRBJ1-1; D gene ambiguous. V was trimmed by 5 bases and J by 3 bases, leaving 13 bases between them. There are 14 residues in the CDR3. Germline V lookup: CDR1 SGHNT, CDR2 YENEEA. This CDR3 reads CASSTVGFYTEAFF. The CDR3 DNA reads TGTGCCAGCAGCACAGTTGGTTTTTACACTGAAGCTTTCTTT.

The V and J genes are TRBV28 and TRBJ1-2; the match to TRBD1 covers 8 bases. The V segment lost 3 bases and the J segment 2 bases; nucleotides outside the gene matches: 14. From germline, CDR1 is MDHEN and CDR2 SYDVKM. The CDR3 spans 18 residues. The CDR3 loop reads CASSFFFPGQETNYGYTF. In nucleotides, the CDR3 is TGTGCCAGCAGTTTCTTCTTTCCGGGACAGGAAACCAACTATGGCTACACCTTC.

The rearrangement joins TRBV6-5 to TRBJ1-1, with a weak D call TRBD1 (6 bases). The CDR3 has 14 residues. The V and J ends lost 6 bases and 1 base respectively, with 12 bases between them. Germline assignment: CDR1 MNHEY and CDR2 SVGAGI. The CDR3 DNA sequence: TGTGCCAGCAGCTTCGGACAGAAGAACACTGAAGCTTTCTTT. The encoded protein is CASSFGQKNTEAFF.

The chain recombines TRBV7-9 with TRBJ1-2; D gene unclear. The germline gives CDR1 SEHNR, CDR2 FQNEAQ (reference sequence). V lost 5 bases to trimming and J lost 11 bases, with 9 bases between them. This CDR3 contains 10 residues. This CDR3 reads CASSADGYTF. The CDR3 coding sequence is TGTGCCAGCAGCGCTGACGGTTACACCTTC.

The V gene is TRBV7-2, the J gene TRBJ2-7; TRBD2 matches 10 bases. The CDR3 loop spans 15 amino acids. Trimming at V came to 3 bases and at J to 5 bases, leaving 7 bases not matched to a gene. Per germline, CDR1 SGHTA and CDR2 FQGNSA. The CDR3 DNA is TGTGCCAGCAGCTTTACCAGTCTAGCGGGGGACGAGCAGTACTTC. Its translation: CASSFTSLAGDEQYF. The entire variable domain, with the rest obtained from reference TRBV7-2 and TRBJ2-7, is as follows: GAGVSQSPSNKVTEKGKDVELRCDPISGHTALYWYRQSLGQGLEFLIYFQGNSAPDKSGLPSDRFSAERTGGSVSTLTIQRTQQEDSAVYLCASSFTSLAGDEQYFGPGTRLTVT.

This chain connects TRBV4-3 to TRBJ2-7, with D possibly matching TRBD2 (6 bases). CDR3 length equals 17 residues. Per the germline V gene, CDR1 is LGHNA and CDR2 is YSLEER. V lost 1 base, J lost 5 bases, and 21 bases lay in between. Here the CDR3 DNA reads TGCGCCAGCAGCCAAGCTTTGGGTCTCGTCAGGAGGGACGAGCAGTACTTC. Amino acid sequence: CASSQALGLVRRDEQYF.

The chain carries TRBV21-1 and TRBJ2-5; TRBD1, the table's D call, lacks a check against the DNA. TRBV21-1 is deemed a pseudogene. The CDR3 is made up of 16 amino acids. CDR3 in DNA: TGTGCCAGCAGCAACAACGACAGGGGGCGGTCAGAGACCCAGTACTTC. It is translated as CASSNNDRGRSETQYF.

V usage is TRBV5-5 and J usage is TRBJ1-6; weak D call: TRBD1 (5 bases). Germline CDR1 reads SGHKS; CDR2 reads YYEKEE (reference sequence). The CDR3 is 18 amino acids. The V and J ends lost 4 bases and 0 bases respectively, with 17 bases between them. Here the CDR3 reads CASSPRAGINSYNSPLHF. Here the CDR3 DNA reads TGTGCCAGCAGCCCAAGGGCAGGGATTAACTCCTATAATTCACCCCTCCACTTT. Combining the CDR3 with reference TRBV5-5 and TRBJ1-6 gives the whole variable domain DAGVTQSPTHLIKTRGQQVTLRCSPISGHKSVSWYQQVLGQGPQFIFQYYEKEERGRGNFPDRFSARQFPNYSSELNVNALLLGDSALYLCASSPRAGINSYNSPLHFGNGTRLTVT.

The gene calls are TRBV19 and TRBJ2-2, with D uncertain. Trimming took 4 bases from V and 0 from J, leaving 6 bases between them. The CDR3 has 14 amino acids. Germline V gene data show CDR1 as LNHDA and CDR2 as SQIVND (reference sequence). The CDR3 reads CASSRAANTGELFF. The CDR3 DNA is TGTGCCAGTAGTAGGGCAGCGAACACCGGGGAGCTGTTTTTT.

V usage is TRBV7-2 and J usage is TRBJ2-2; D call uncertain. Germline values: CDR1 SGHTA, CDR2 FQGNSA. The germline V and J ends were trimmed by 2 bases and 4 bases, with 8 bases remaining between them. The CDR3 runs to 14 residues. The CDR3 here is CASSLRRTTGELFF. The CDR3 DNA reads as TGTGCCAGCAGCTTAAGAAGAACCACCGGGGAGCTGTTTTTT.

This chain joins TRBV7-9 and TRBJ2-2; no clear D gene. Germline V gives CDR1 SEHNR, CDR2 FQNEAQ (reference sequence). V was trimmed by 0 bases and J by 7 bases, leaving 9 bases between them. The CDR3 sequence is 14 residues long. The CDR3 nucleotides are TGTGCCAGCAGCTTAGCGATGGAAGGCGGGGAGCTGTTTTTT. Translating it yields CASSLAMEGGELFF.

J is TRBJ1-1 and V is TRBV19, with D possibly matching TRBD1 (6 bases). Deletions cut 0 bases from V and 2 bases from J, with 10 bases between. Germline V gives CDR1 LNHDA, CDR2 SQIVND (reference sequence). There are 15 residues in the CDR3. Written as DNA, the CDR3 is TGTGCCAGTAGTATAGACCGGGGGGCTAACACTGAAGCTTTCTTT. Translation gives CASSIDRGANTEAFF.